The rows below give T cell receptor beta chains drawn from one sample of a study of cytomegalovirus exposure and HLA in healthy donors. The assay was immunoSEQ multiplex PCR, and TCRdb's table has in-frame clones only and misses some. The sample lists roughly 140,000 clones, roughly 80% seen once, with less than 1.5% in the top ten. What was sequenced was PBMCs. The receptors shown here come from a female donor in good health and CMV-seronegative. Each CDR3 is given with its conserved first and last residue. Fields, in order: V gene, D gene, J gene, clone size, CDR3 protein, CDR3 DNA. A D gene is named only where the DNA matches it firmly. Rows give clone size only sometimes, using once, few, many, or a class for an expanded clone.

>TRBV11-2|NA|TRBJ2-1|NA
CASTSRSYNEQFF
TGTGCCAGCACTAGCCGCTCCTACAATGAGCAGTTCTTC
>TRBV7-6|NA|TRBJ2-3|NA
CASSLAVAYTDTQYF
TGTGCCAGCAGCTTAGCCGTAGCGTACACAGATACGCAGTATTTT
>TRBV5-6|NA|TRBJ2-1|NA
CASSLTLVGNEQFF
TGTGCCAGCAGCTTGACCCTAGTTGGGAATGAGCAGTTCTTC
>TRBV28|NA|TRBJ1-1|NA
CASSTQRPSAFF
TGTGCCAGCAGTACTCAGCGTCCGAGTGCTTTCTTT
>TRBV19|NA|TRBJ1-2|few
CASSTRGDPGYTF
TGTGCCAGTAGTACCAGGGGAGACCCTGGCTACACCTTC
>TRBV27|NA|TRBJ2-7|NA
CASSEGQTYEQYF
TGTGCCAGCAGTGAGGGACAAACCTACGAGCAGTACTTC
>TRBV19|NA|TRBJ2-5|NA
CASSPGQAKAETQYF
TGTGCCAGTAGTCCCGGACAAGCCAAGGCAGAGACCCAGTACTTC
>TRBV7-3|NA|TRBJ2-6|NA
CASRDGGGGANVLTF
TGTGCCAGCCGGGACGGGGGAGGTGGGGCCAACGTCCTGACTTTC
>TRBV18|NA|TRBJ2-1|once
CASSPTPRSDDEQFF
TGTGCCAGCTCACCCACCCCGAGAAGTGATGATGAGCAGTTCTTC
>TRBV5-1|NA|TRBJ2-7|NA
CASSLPQGDNYEQYF
TGCGCCAGCAGCTTACCACAGGGAGACAACTACGAGCAGTACTTC
>TRBV7-9|NA|TRBJ2-2|NA
CASSFKGGIPGELFF
TGTGCCAGCAGCTTCAAGGGGGGGATACCCGGGGAGCTGTTTTTT
>TRBV18|NA|TRBJ1-2|NA
CASSPGVGQEGYTF
TGTGCCAGCTCACCTGGAGTCGGACAAGAGGGCTACACCTTC
>TRBV6-1|TRBD2|TRBJ2-2|once
CASSESTSGRFGELFF
TGTGCCAGCAGTGAATCGACTAGCGGGAGGTTCGGGGAGCTGTTTTTT
>TRBV11-2|TRBD1|TRBJ1-2|few
CASSLDVAGGWEGYTF
TGTGCCAGCAGCTTAGATGTGGCAGGGGGTTGGGAAGGCTACACCTTC
>TRBV19|NA|TRBJ1-1|NA
CASIATYLNTEAFF
TGTGCCAGTATCGCGACTTACCTGAACACTGAAGCTTTCTTT
>TRBV5-6|TRBD2|TRBJ2-3|few
CASSLTDGRELDTQYF
TGTGCCAGCAGCTTGACGGATGGGAGGGAGTTAGATACGCAGTATTTT
>TRBV4-1|TRBD1|TRBJ1-4|NA
CASSQEGSGQGNEKLFF
TGCGCCAGCAGCCAAGAAGGGTCGGGACAGGGGAATGAAAAACTGTTTTTT
>TRBV19|TRBD2|TRBJ2-1|few
CASSRAGGLYNEQFF
TGTGCCAGTAGTAGAGCGGGAGGCCTCTACAATGAGCAGTTCTTC
>TRBV7-9|TRBD1|TRBJ1-2|NA
CASSVAGGVFGYTF
TGTGCCAGCAGCGTGGCAGGGGGAGTTTTCGGCTACACCTTC
>TRBV5-5|TRBD1|TRBJ1-3|NA
CASSPTGASSGNTIYF
TGTGCCAGCAGCCCCACAGGGGCGAGCTCTGGAAACACCATATATTTT
>TRBV27|NA|TRBJ2-1|NA
CASSFGGRANEQFF
TGTGCCAGCAGTTTTGGGGGCAGGGCAAATGAGCAGTTCTTC
>TRBV27|TRBD1|TRBJ1-5|NA
CASSRTGDNQPQHF
TGTGCCAGCAGTCGGACAGGAGATAATCAGCCCCAGCATTTT
>TRBV29-1|TRBD2|TRBJ2-7|NA
CSVTSGMEEQYF
TGCAGCGTGACTAGCGGCATGGAAGAGCAGTACTTC
>TRBV7-2|NA|TRBJ2-7|NA
CASSLGRSSYEQYF
TGTGCCAGCAGCTTAGGTAGGAGCTCCTACGAGCAGTACTTC
>TRBV2|TRBD1|TRBJ1-5|NA
CASSEEGQQHF
TGTGCCAGCAGTGAAGAGGGACAGCAGCATTTT
>TRBV30|TRBD1|TRBJ2-2|NA
CAWSAGQATNTGELFF
TGTGCCTGGAGTGCGGGACAGGCCACGAACACCGGGGAGCTGTTTTTT
>TRBV6-1|TRBD2|TRBJ2-1|NA
CASRGEGHEQFF
TGTGCCAGCAGGGGGGAGGGCCATGAGCAGTTCTTC
>TRBV11-2|TRBD2|TRBJ2-3|NA
CASSSWGLAESRTDTQYF
TGTGCCAGCAGCTCGTGGGGACTAGCGGAATCAAGGACAGATACGCAGTATTTT
>TRBV10-2|NA|TRBJ1-1|once
CATTGNTEAFF
TGCGCCACCACGGGGAACACTGAAGCTTTCTTT
>TRBV4-1|NA|TRBJ2-1|NA
CASSQGGRGSSRGEQFF
TGCGCCAGCAGCCAAGGAGGACGGGGAAGCAGCAGGGGTGAGCAGTTCTTC
>TRBV27|TRBD2|TRBJ2-1|NA
CASSLTSGRANEQFF
TGTGCCAGCAGTCTGACTAGCGGGAGGGCCAATGAGCAGTTCTTC
>TRBV27|NA|TRBJ2-6|NA
CASSSDLLSGANVLTF
TGTGCCAGCAGTTCGGACTTGCTCTCTGGGGCCAACGTCCTGACTTTC
>TRBV7-9|TRBD1|TRBJ1-1|NA
CASSRGQGTEAFF
TGTGCCAGCAGCCGGGGACAGGGCACTGAAGCTTTCTTT
>TRBV7-9|TRBD1|TRBJ1-4|NA
CASRPPTGGNEKLFF
TGTGCCAGCAGACCGCCGACAGGGGGCAACGAAAAACTGTTTTTT
>TRBV30|TRBD2|TRBJ2-3|NA
CAWSRTSGSTDTQYF
TGTGCCTGGAGTAGGACTAGCGGAAGCACAGATACGCAGTATTTT
>TRBV28|NA|TRBJ2-2|NA
CASSLGGRAGTGELFF
TGTGCCAGCAGTTTAGGTGGCAGGGCCGGGACCGGGGAGCTGTTTTTT
>TRBV6-1|TRBD1|TRBJ2-7|NA
CASSAQPPYSGTGFEQYF
TGTGCCAGCAGTGCCCAGCCTCCCTATTCCGGGACAGGGTTCGAGCAGTACTTC